A selection of T cell receptor beta chains follows, all from one sample in a study of control samples from healthy donors and cancer patients. Only in-frame clones appear in the TCRdb table, and some are missing; sequencing was by immunoSEQ multiplex PCR. This table has around 250,000 clones, about four fifths appearing once. The source material was PBMCs. These receptors all stem from a woman in her sixties with lung cancer. Each CDR3 is given with its conserved first and last residue. Fields, in order: J gene, V gene, D gene, clone size, CDR3 protein, CDR3 DNA. A D gene is named only where the DNA matches it firmly. The size entry is marked missing in some rows and otherwise reads once, few, many or a size class.

>TRBJ1-3|TRBV30|NA|NA
CAWTRLLPGTGNTIYF
TGTGCCTGGACCCGACTGCTACCGGGCACTGGAAACACCATATATTTT
>TRBJ1-1|TRBV7-9|NA|NA
CASSSQRNTEAFF
TGTGCCAGCAGCTCACAGAGGAACACTGAAGCTTTCTTT
>TRBJ2-1|TRBV5-1|NA|NA
CASQDSPSYNEQFF
TGCGCCAGCCAGGACAGTCCCTCCTACAATGAGCAGTTCTTC
>TRBJ1-3|TRBV10-3|NA|few
CASSQTGLSGNTIYF
TGTGCCAGCAGCCAGACAGGTCTCTCTGGAAACACCATATATTTT
>TRBJ1-6|TRBV7-9|NA|NA
CASSLELDSPLHF
TGTGCCAGCAGCTTAGAACTGGACTCACCCCTCCACTTT
>TRBJ1-4|TRBV5-1|NA|NA
CASRPGRLDEKLFF
TGCGCCAGCAGACCGGGACGGCTTGACGAAAAACTGTTTTTT
>TRBJ2-3|TRBV5-1|NA|few
CASRGISTDTQYF
TGCGCCAGCAGAGGGATTAGCACAGATACGCAGTATTTT
>TRBJ2-2|TRBV5-1|NA|NA
CASRTTANTGELFF
TGCGCCAGCAGGACGACTGCGAACACCGGGGAGCTGTTTTTT
>TRBJ2-4|TRBV15|NA|NA
CTTSSWTQGRNIQYF
TGTACCACCAGCAGTTGGACCCAAGGGAGGAACATTCAGTACTTC
>TRBJ1-2|TRBV7-2|TRBD1|NA
CASSLDRANYGYTF
TGTGCCAGCAGCCTGGACAGGGCTAACTATGGCTACACCTTC
>TRBJ2-1|TRBV3-1/TRBV3-2|TRBD2|NA
CASSQAGTSGRNEQFF
TGTGCCAGCAGCCAAGCTGGGACTAGCGGGAGGAATGAGCAGTTCTTC
>TRBJ1-1|TRBV5-1|NA|NA
CASSLEGNTEAFF
TGCGCCAGCAGCTTGGAGGGGAACACTGAAGCTTTCTTT
>TRBJ2-5|TRBV24-1|TRBD1|NA
CATSDPQGATQETQYF
TGTGCCACCAGTGACCCCCAGGGGGCGACCCAAGAGACCCAGTACTTC
>TRBJ1-5|TRBV18|NA|NA
CASSLTGAIGKSNQPQHF
TGTGCCAGCTCACTTACGGGGGCTATAGGAAAATCAAATCAGCCCCAGCATTTT
>TRBJ1-2|TRBV10-1|NA|NA
CASSESLAGVHTF
TGCGCCAGCAGTGAGTCGTTGGCAGGGGTACACACCTTC